This T cell receptor (beta chain) is from a study of cytomegalovirus exposure and HLA in healthy donors. With regard to this clone: Its specificity is unknown.

Germline V gives CDR1 GTSNPN, CDR2 SVGIG (reference sequence). Deletions cut 5 bases from V and 9 bases from J, with 17 bases between. The CDR3 is 14 residues long. Study findings and constraints: Solely CMV serostatus was available to characterize immune exposure. According to the study, about 180 TCR beta chains were cytomegalovirus-associated.

60 Vbeta and 13 Jbeta primers were used in PCR. The repertoire was sequenced with immunoSEQ multiplex PCR; TCRdb's copy has only in-frame clones and lacks some. The sample has some 190,000 clones; roughly a tenth are singletons. The donors (healthy individuals) were bone marrow donors. Sequencing was carried out using PBMCs. This TCR was recovered from a woman aged 25 to 39 in good health and CMV-seropositive. The chain combines TRBV30 with TRBJ1-6; tentative D call: TRBD1 (5 bases). This chain's CDR3 is CAWEAGPGISPLHF. The CDR3 DNA reads TGTGCCTGGGAGGCGGGGCCGGGGATTTCACCCCTCCACTTT.